The clone carrying this T cell receptor (beta chain) was observed a handful of times. Its antigen is currently unknown. The length of the CDR3 is 17 residues. Germline lookup yields CDR1 DFQATT and CDR2 SNEGSKA (reference sequence). With 3 bases clipped from V and 0 bases from J, the junction kept 7 bases outside the gene matches. This sample is drawn from a study of T-cell memory formation after mild COVID-19. Study information: The study found TCR clusters largely donor specific.

TCRdb re-called the 5' RACE reads with MiXCR, one entry per CDR3 protein. The data hold almost 550,000 distinct CDR3 sequences, with about 20% observed a single time. Whole-study findings and limits: CD4+ clones that contracted lay mainly in CM and EM; CD8+ ones lay in EMRA.

Sequencing input: PBMCs or a T cell subset sorted from them (not recorded which). This chain joins TRBV20-1 and TRBJ2-2, with 10 positions matching TRBD2. The TCR originated in an adult woman who had mild COVID-19 (a few samples of this study predate the infection). Cell type and time point are not known. The CDR3 sequence is CSARTTSGLSNTGELFF. Here the CDR3 DNA reads TGCAGTGCTAGGACGACTAGCGGGCTTTCGAACACCGGGGAGCTGTTTTTT.